A selection of T cell receptor beta chains follows, all from one sample in a study of blood T cell repertoires in COVID-19. Assay: immunoSEQ multiplex PCR; the TCRdb copy retains only in-frame clones and omits some. The data contain some 170,000 clones, about 87% of them singletons. Sequences were obtained from peripheral blood. The receptor source for this set is a woman aged 70 to 79 with COVID-19, enrolled during active disease. CDR3s include the opening cysteine and the closing phenylalanine or tryptophan. A D gene is named only where the DNA matches it firmly. Part of the rows lack a size; the others show once, few, many or a class for expanded clones.

D	V	size	J	DNA	CDR3
NA	TRBV10-3	NA	TRBJ2-1	TGTGCCATCAGTGCCCCGGGAAATAACTACAATGAGCAGTTCTTC	CAISAPGNNYNEQFF
TRBD2	TRBV2	NA	TRBJ2-2	TGTGCCAGCAAATTAGCGGGACGTCAAACCGGGGAGCTGTTTTTT	CASKLAGRQTGELFF
TRBD2	TRBV3-1/TRBV3-2	NA	TRBJ2-1	TGTGCCAGCAGCCAAGGTGGACTAGCGGGAGTCGGGGAGCAGTTCTTC	CASSQGGLAGVGEQFF
NA	TRBV12-3/TRBV12-4	NA	TRBJ2-1	TGTGCCAGCAGTCAACAGGAAGGATATGAGCAGTTCTTC	CASSQQEGYEQFF
NA	TRBV19	NA	TRBJ2-7	TGTGCCAGTAGTATGTCTGAGGGTAGGTCCTCCTACGAGCAGTACTTC	CASSMSEGRSSYEQYF
NA	TRBV5-6	NA	TRBJ2-7	TGTGCCAGCAGCTCCTACTCAGGGGAGCAGTACTTC	CASSSYSGEQYF
NA	TRBV5-5	NA	TRBJ1-2	TGTGCCAGCAGCTTGTTCGTAAGCGGCTACACCTTC	CASSLFVSGYTF
NA	TRBV5-1	NA	TRBJ2-1	TGCGCCAGCAGGTGGGAGTTCGATGAGCAGTTCTTC	CASRWEFDEQFF
TRBD1	TRBV28	once	TRBJ2-3	TGTGCCGGTATGGACAGGGGGCGCCCCACAGATACGCAGTATTTT	CAGMDRGRPTDTQYF
NA	TRBV11-3	NA	TRBJ2-7	TGTGCCAGCAGCTTAGAGTACAGCTCCTACGAGCAGTACTTC	CASSLEYSSYEQYF
NA	TRBV4-2	once	TRBJ2-2	TGTGCCAGCAGCCAAGTGAGGAATTGGGCGAACACCGGGGAGCTGTTTTTT	CASSQVRNWANTGELFF
TRBD1	TRBV6-5	NA	TRBJ1-1	TGTGCCAGCAGTTACGGAAGGCAGGGGGCATCTGAAGCTTTCTTT	CASSYGRQGASEAFF
NA	TRBV12-3/TRBV12-4	NA	TRBJ2-2	TGTGCCAGCAGTCCCGGGTACGGGGAGCTGTTTTTT	CASSPGYGELFF
NA	TRBV11-2	NA	TRBJ2-7	TGTGCCAGCAGCTTGGGGGCTTTCTACGAGCAGTACTTC	CASSLGAFYEQYF
NA	TRBV10-2	NA	TRBJ2-1	TGCGCCAGCAGGATGGGCACTTACTCCTACAATGAGCAGTTCTTC	CASRMGTYSYNEQFF
NA	TRBV6-5	NA	TRBJ2-2	TGTGCCAGCAAGCCAGGATACATTAACACCGGGGAGCTGTTTTTT	CASKPGYINTGELFF
TRBD2	TRBV27	once	TRBJ2-7	TGTGCCAGCAGCCATGGACTAGCGGGGACCTACGAGCAGTACTTC	CASSHGLAGTYEQYF
TRBD2	TRBV11-2	NA	TRBJ2-7	TGTGCCAGCAGTCCCGGACTAGCGGGAGTATACGAGCAGTACTTC	CASSPGLAGVYEQYF
TRBD1	TRBV30	NA	TRBJ1-5	TGTGCCTGGAGCCTACAGGGGAATCAGCCCCAGCATTTT	CAWSLQGNQPQHF
TRBD2	TRBV6-5	NA	TRBJ2-7	TGTGCCAGCAGTTACTCGAAGGCGGGAGGAGGTTACGAGCAGTACTTC	CASSYSKAGGGYEQYF
NA	TRBV5-8	NA	TRBJ1-5	TGTGCCAGCAGCTTCCGGGAGGGAAATCAGCCCCAGCATTTT	CASSFREGNQPQHF
NA	TRBV28	NA	TRBJ1-6	TGTGCCAGCAGTTTTTTTAGTTCGAATTCACCCCTCCACTTT	CASSFFSSNSPLHF
TRBD1	TRBV27	NA	TRBJ2-5	TGTGCCAGCAGTTCATGGACAGGGGCAGAGACCCAGTACTTC	CASSSWTGAETQYF
TRBD1	TRBV24-1	NA	TRBJ2-1	TGTGCCACCAGTGATTTGGGGACAGGGGCCTGGAGCTCCTACAATGAGCAGTTCTTC	CATSDLGTGAWSSYNEQFF
TRBD1	TRBV6-2/TRBV6-3	NA	TRBJ1-5	TGTGCCAGCAGCCGACAGGGGGCCTATCAGCCCCAGCATTTT	CASSRQGAYQPQHF
NA	TRBV4-1	NA	TRBJ1-5	TGCGCCAGCAGCAGACGATCGGAGGGTTTTCGACAGCCCCAGCATTTT	CASSRRSEGFRQPQHF
NA	TRBV11-3	NA	TRBJ2-7	TGTGCCAGCAGCTTAGGTTCTAGCAGCTACGAGCAGTACTTC	CASSLGSSSYEQYF
NA	TRBV27	NA	TRBJ1-1	TGTGCCAGCCGACGACCAGGGAACACTGAAGCTTTCTTT	CASRRPGNTEAFF
TRBD1	TRBV5-1	few	TRBJ1-6	TGCGCCAGCAGCTTGGTGCAGGGGGATAATTCACCCCTCCACTTT	CASSLVQGDNSPLHF
NA	TRBV5-4	NA	TRBJ1-2	TGTGCCAGCAGCTTAGGACCCGTGGGGCGGTCCGGCTACACCTTC	CASSLGPVGRSGYTF
NA	TRBV3-1/TRBV3-2	NA	TRBJ1-2	TGTGCCAGCAGCCAAGCAGGCCGACCCGACCATGGCTACACCTTC	CASSQAGRPDHGYTF
NA	TRBV6-5	NA	TRBJ1-5	TGTGCCAGCAGAGACGGGGATTTTAGCAATCAGCCCCAGCATTTT	CASRDGDFSNQPQHF
TRBD1	TRBV27	NA	TRBJ1-4	TGTGCCAGCAGTTTTCGACAGGGGGCCCTTAATGAAAAACTGTTTTTT	CASSFRQGALNEKLFF
TRBD1	TRBV7-2	few	TRBJ1-2	TGTGCCAGAGTGACAGGGGATGGCTACACCTTC	CARVTGDGYTF
NA	TRBV3-1/TRBV3-2	once	TRBJ2-1	TGTGCCAGCAGCCAAGGAGCTAGCGCTCAGAATGAGCAGTTCTTC	CASSQGASAQNEQFF
NA	TRBV7-2	NA	TRBJ2-2	TGTGCCAGCAGCTTAGCGGAGCCAACCGGGGAGCTGTTTTTT	CASSLAEPTGELFF
TRBD1	TRBV5-5	NA	TRBJ1-4	TGTGCCAGCAGCCGGGACAGGGGAGGGGAAAAACTGTTTTTT	CASSRDRGGEKLFF
NA	TRBV5-1	NA	TRBJ2-2	TGCGCCAGCAGCCCGGGACTGGGCGGGGAGCTGTTTTTT	CASSPGLGGELFF
NA	TRBV20-1	NA	TRBJ1-5	TGCAGTGCCCAGGATCGTCAGCCCCAGCATTTT	CSAQDRQPQHF
NA	TRBV7-3	NA	TRBJ1-6	TGTGCCAGCAGCCCCACTCCCCGGGGAGATTCACCCCTCCACTTT	CASSPTPRGDSPLHF
TRBD1	TRBV11-3	NA	TRBJ2-5	TGTGCCAGCAGCTCCGGGACAGGGCGGGCGGGGACCCAGTACTTC	CASSSGTGRAGTQYF
TRBD2	TRBV10-3	NA	TRBJ2-1	TGTGCCATCAAGGCTAGCGGGAGATATGAGCAGTTCTTC	CAIKASGRYEQFF
NA	TRBV11-3	NA	TRBJ2-7	TGTGCCAGCAGCCGACCTAGGAAGGCGGAGACCTACGAGCAGTACTTC	CASSRPRKAETYEQYF
TRBD2	TRBV10-3	NA	TRBJ2-7	TGTGCCATCGGCCCGGGCGGGAGTTCTGACGAGCAGTACTTC	CAIGPGGSSDEQYF
NA	TRBV30	NA	TRBJ2-2	TGTGCCTGGAGGAGGTCGAACACCGGGGAGCTGTTTTTT	CAWRRSNTGELFF
NA	TRBV10-2	NA	TRBJ2-7	TGCGCCAGCAGTGAGACAGGAAAGGGCTACTACGAGCAGTACTTC	CASSETGKGYYEQYF
NA	TRBV19	NA	TRBJ1-1	TGTGCCAGTAGTAAGGGAGGACTGAACACTGAAGCTTTCTTT	CASSKGGLNTEAFF
NA	TRBV11-2	NA	TRBJ2-1	TGTGCCAGCAGCTACCACGTCCGGGTCGGACAGTTCTTC	CASSYHVRVGQFF
NA	TRBV2	NA	TRBJ2-5	TGTGCCAGCAGCGCTAAAGAGACCCAGTACTTC	CASSAKETQYF
NA	TRBV5-1	NA	TRBJ1-1	TGCGCCAGCAGCGACGGACAGCTATTGAACACTGAAGCTTTCTTT	CASSDGQLLNTEAFF
NA	TRBV6-5	few	TRBJ1-2	TGTGCCAGCAGTTTGAAGCCACGGGGGAACTATGGCTACACCTTC	CASSLKPRGNYGYTF
NA	TRBV7-6	NA	TRBJ1-6	TGTGCCAGCAGCCTTCTCGGGGAATCACCCCTCCACTTT	CASSLLGESPLHF
NA	TRBV7-3	NA	TRBJ2-5	TGTGCCAGCAGCTTAAGCAGGGATGAGACCCAGTACTTC	CASSLSRDETQYF
TRBD1	TRBV5-6	NA	TRBJ1-2	TGTGCCAGCAGCTTACTAGGGACAGGCGAGTATGGCTACACCTTC	CASSLLGTGEYGYTF